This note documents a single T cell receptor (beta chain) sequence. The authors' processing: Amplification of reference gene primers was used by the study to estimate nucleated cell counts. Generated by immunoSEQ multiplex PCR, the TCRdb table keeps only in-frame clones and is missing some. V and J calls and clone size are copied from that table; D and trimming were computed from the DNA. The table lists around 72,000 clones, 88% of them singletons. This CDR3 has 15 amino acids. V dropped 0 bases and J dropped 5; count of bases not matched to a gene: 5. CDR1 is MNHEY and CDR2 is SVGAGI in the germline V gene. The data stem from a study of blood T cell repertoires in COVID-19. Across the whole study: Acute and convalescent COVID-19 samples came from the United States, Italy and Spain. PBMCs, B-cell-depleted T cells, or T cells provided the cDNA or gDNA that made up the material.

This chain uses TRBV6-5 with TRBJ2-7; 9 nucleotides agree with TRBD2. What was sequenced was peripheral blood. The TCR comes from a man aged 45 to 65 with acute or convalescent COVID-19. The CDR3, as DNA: TGTGCCAGCAGTTACTCCGGACTAGCGTTAAACGAGCAGTACTTC. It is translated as CASSYSGLALNEQYF.